This T cell receptor (beta chain) is drawn from a study of blood T cell repertoires in COVID-19. Study details: Samples came from the United States, Italy and Spain, spanning acute and convalescent COVID-19. In each case, the material was cDNA or gDNA derived from T cells, B-cell-depleted T cells, or PBMCs.

In the original analysis: Reference gene primers were amplified, and this amplification served to estimate nucleated cell counts. Only in-frame clones appear in the TCRdb table, and some are missing; sequencing was by immunoSEQ multiplex PCR. V, J and clone size reflect that table, while D and trimming were determined from the DNA. Altogether around 100,000 clones are present, 87% being singletons, with the ten largest covering approximately 7.3%. The sequence derives from a man in his thirties or forties in a cohort sampled during active COVID-19. Sequenced sample: peripheral blood.

CDR3 in DNA: TGCAGCGTTGTTGCTCCCACCCTGGGACAGGCCTACGAGCAGTACTTC. Amino acid sequence: CSVVAPTLGQAYEQYF. This chain connects TRBV29-1 to TRBJ2-7; TRBD1 matches at 8 bases. Germline-derived CDR1 and CDR2 are SQVTM and ANQGSEA. With 4 bases clipped from V and 2 bases from J, the junction kept 13 bases outside the gene matches. The length of the CDR3 is 16 residues.